The 12 T cell receptor beta chains presented below share a single source sample, sequenced in a study of blood T cell repertoires in COVID-19 (dated by TCRdb to the early 2020s). To prepare the library, the immunoSEQ multiplex PCR assay was applied. TCRdb re-hosts the immuneACCESS table, in-frame sequences only. Its copies lack some clones; in the studies checked, an unresolved V gene accounts for under half of them, and the cause for the rest is not known. For this sample there are 250,000 to 350,000 clones; more than 80% appear just once. The ten largest clones represent about 3% of the sample. Sequencing input: peripheral blood. These TCRs come from a woman in her thirties with active or convalescent COVID-19.

V usage is TRBV5-5 and J usage is TRBJ1-1; D gene uncertain. This CDR3 has 15 amino acids. Germline V gene sequence: CDR1 SGHKS, CDR2 YYEKEE (reference sequence). V dropped 1 base and J dropped 0 bases, with 10 bases sitting between them. CDR3: CASSLRATMNTEAFF. The CDR3 region has the DNA TGTGCCAGCAGCTTGCGAGCAACCATGAACACTGAAGCTTTCTTT.

CDR3 nucleotides: TGCGCCAGGCCTAGGAGGAGGGCCGGTGAAGCTTTCTTT. Translating it yields CARPRRRAGEAFF. This sequence joins TRBV5-1 and TRBJ1-1; D not resolved. Trimming pared 8 bases from V and 7 bases from J, leaving 18 bases between. In germline, CDR1 is SGHRS, CDR2 YFSETQ. This CDR3 contains 13 residues.

The gene calls are TRBV2 and TRBJ1-4; D is possibly TRBD1 (6 bases). V lost 8 bases to trimming and J lost 11 bases, with 21 bases between them. Germline values: CDR1 SNHLY, CDR2 FYNNEI. The CDR3 has 14 residues. CDR3 DNA sequence: TGTGCCAGCGGGTCGAGGGGGATCCCCCTTAAACTGTTTTTT. As protein: CASGSRGIPLKLFF.

In this sample, this clone turned up once. The J gene is TRBJ2-3, the V gene TRBV3-1 (or the pseudogene TRBV3-2); the match to TRBD1 covers 9 bases. J gave up 3 bases and V 4 bases, and 2 bases lay outside the gene matches. CDR1 and CDR2 from the germline V gene are LGHDT and YNNKEL (reference sequence). The CDR3 spans 14 residues. The CDR3 DNA reads TGTGCCAGCAGCCTTGGACAGGGGACAGATACGCAGTATTTT. This codes for CASSLGQGTDTQYF.

The rearrangement uses TRBV6-2 or TRBV6-3 and TRBJ2-7; TRBD2 matches 9 bases. Germline-derived CDR1 and CDR2 are MNHEY and SVGEGT. Losses at the gene ends were 8 bases for V and 3 bases for J; bases not matched to a gene: 8. The CDR3 is 14 amino acids. The CDR3 DNA reads as TGTGCCAGCGGTTCGCTAGCGGGGTTCTACGAGCAGTACTTC. Its protein product is CASGSLAGFYEQYF.

CDR3 region: CASSQDLELSGGETQYF. DNA for the CDR3: TGCGCCAGCAGCCAAGATCTGGAGTTAAGTGGAGGGGAGACCCAGTACTTC. V is TRBV4-1 and J is TRBJ2-5; D perhaps matches TRBD2 (6 bases). V was clipped by 0 bases and J by 5 bases, with 19 bases between them. Looked up from germline, CDR1 is MGHRA and CDR2 is YSYEKL. The length of the CDR3 is 17 residues.

This chain connects TRBV7-2 to TRBJ1-2; the match to TRBD1 covers 7 bases. There are 13 residues in the CDR3. Germline CDR1 reads SGHTA; CDR2 reads FQGNSA. V shed 2 bases, J shed 6 bases, and the junction held 3 bases outside the gene matches. CDR3 in DNA: TGTGCCAGCAGCTTAAAGGGGGCGCATGGCTACACCTTC. Translated: CASSLKGAHGYTF.

The rearrangement joins TRBV27 to TRBJ1-2; 8 positions agree with TRBD1. Germline CDR1 reads MNHEY; CDR2 reads SMNVEV (reference sequence). Trimming removed 2 bases from V and 6 bases from J; junction bases left unmatched: 5. This CDR3 contains 14 residues. This CDR3 is CASSLLQGVDGYTF. The CDR3 nucleotides are TGTGCCAGCAGTTTACTACAGGGGGTAGATGGCTACACCTTC.

The rearrangement links TRBV11-1 to TRBJ1-2; 9 bases are a match to TRBD1. V trimming: 4 bases; J trimming: 2 bases; junction bases outside the gene matches: 2. The CDR3 is 14 amino acids. The germline V gene has CDR1 SGHAT and CDR2 FQDESV (reference sequence). As DNA, the CDR3 is TGTGCCAGCAGCTGGGGACAGGGAAACTATGGCTACACCTTC. This encodes CASSWGQGNYGYTF.

The CDR3 sequence is CATSRLWGGPSGNTIYF. DNA for the CDR3: TGTGCCACCAGCCGCCTGTGGGGAGGGCCCTCTGGAAACACCATATATTTT. This rearrangement joins TRBV15 to TRBJ1-3; no reliable D call. This CDR3 has 17 residues. Trimming shortened V by 5 bases and J by 0 bases, and 17 bases separated the two germline ends. Germline CDR1 is LNHNV and CDR2 is YYDKDF (reference sequence).

V gene TRBV2 combines with J gene TRBJ2-1, with D maybe TRBD2 (6 bases). From germline, CDR1 is SNHLY and CDR2 FYNNEI. Trimming cost V 7 bases and J 6 bases, with 16 bases left between them. The CDR3 is made up of 14 amino acids. The CDR3: CASIRTTLSNEQFF. The CDR3, as DNA: TGTGCCAGCATTCGGACTACCCTTTCCAATGAGCAGTTCTTC.

The genes are TRBV18 and TRBJ1-2; 8 bases are a match to TRBD1. The CDR3 covers 16 residues. Unmatched junction bases numbered 6, after V lost 0 bases and J lost 3 bases. From germline, CDR1 is KGHSH and CDR2 LQKENI. CDR3 in amino acids: CASSPPGTGVDYGYTF. CDR3 bases: TGTGCCAGCTCACCACCTGGGACAGGAGTAGACTATGGCTACACCTTC.